This T cell receptor beta chain is drawn from a study of cytomegalovirus exposure and HLA in healthy donors. About the research overall: Earlier, 110 million or so unique TCR beta sequences were recovered from approximately 200 million T cells by an analysis.

V lost 5 bases to trimming and J lost 8 bases; unmatched junction nucleotides: 8. The CDR3 totals 14 residues. Germline CDR1 is SGHNT and CDR2 is YYREEE (reference sequence). Details on this clone: No antigen is known for it.

PCR employed 60 Vbeta and 13 Jbeta primers. Measured with immunoSEQ multiplex PCR; TCRdb has only the in-frame clones, and not every one. The sample holds under 200,000 clones, around three quarters seen once. Study results and limitations: Later on, analysis showed that most CMV-associated TCR beta chains appeared to be HLA-restricted.

The clonotype originates from a man between 35 and 55 years old in good health and CMV-seronegative. The chain is built from TRBV5-4 and TRBJ2-3; TRBD2 matches 10 bases. Source material: PBMCs. The CDR3, as DNA: TGTGCCAGCAGAATAGCGGGGGGCCACGTTACGCAGTATTTT. This gives the protein CASRIAGGHVTQYF. The entire variable domain, with the rest obtained from reference TRBV5-4 and TRBJ2-3, is as follows: ETGVTQSPTHLIKTRGQQVTLRCSSQSGHNTVSWYQQALGQGPQFIFQYYREEENGRGNFPPRFSGLQFPNYSSELNVNALELDDSALYLCASRIAGGHVTQYFGPGTRLTVL.